These 18 T cell receptor beta chains were sequenced from one sample in a study of identical twins. TCRdb independently ran MiXCR on the 5' RACE reads; one entry per CDR3 protein. This table has hundreds of thousands of distinct CDR3 sequences, around 20% appearing once. This same sample was also taken into another study, of T cells expressing NK-cell markers.

The sample taken for sequencing was PBMCs. These TCRs come from a woman in her late teens or twenties in good health.

This clonotype was observed a handful of times. The chain couples TRBV12-3 or TRBV12-4 to TRBJ2-3, with a tentative D call TRBD2 (5 bases). Between the trimmed V and J ends, which lost 4 bases and 2 bases, there was a span of 13 bases. This CDR3 contains 15 residues. CDR3 protein: CASSSGVIITDTQYF. The CDR3 nucleotides read TGTGCCAGCAGTTCCGGGGTGATCATCACAGATACGCAGTATTTT.

This clonotype was recorded a few times. The rearrangement uses TRBV20-1 and TRBJ1-5; D ambiguous. The germline V and J ends were trimmed by 5 bases and 9 bases, with 11 bases remaining between them. The CDR3 length is 11 residues. Germline loops: CDR1 DFQATT, CDR2 SNEGSKA (reference sequence). This chain's CDR3 is CSAYGIGPQHF. The CDR3, as DNA: TGCAGTGCTTATGGTATTGGGCCCCAGCATTTT.

This clonotype showed up just a few times. V gene TRBV21-1 combines with J gene TRBJ2-7; the table's D call TRBD1 went unverified against the DNA. TRBV21-1 is a documented pseudogene. The CDR3 spans 23 residues. The CDR3 bases are TGTGCCAGCAGCAAAGCAGGACAGCTATACTCAGACTGGTATGACACGTTGGCCTACGAGCAGTACTTC. Its protein product is CASSKAGQLYSDWYDTLAYEQYF.

This sequence joins TRBV3-1 and TRBJ1-5; D unresolved. The length of the CDR3 is 14 residues. Germline CDR1 reads LGHDT; CDR2 reads YNNKEL (reference sequence). V shed 10 bases and J shed 4 bases, with 17 bases lying between them. CDR3 coding DNA: TGTGCCATCTCGGGTGAAGTCGAGAATCAGCCCCAGCATTTT. The encoded protein is CAISGEVENQPQHF. The variable domain in full, completed from reference TRBV3-1 and TRBJ1-5, reads DTAVSQTPKYLVTQMGNDKSIKCEQNLGHDTMYWYKQDSKKFLKIMFSYNNKELIINETVPNRFSPKSPDKAHLNLHINSLELGDSAVYFCAISGEVENQPQHFGDGTRLSIL.

At least ten counts were recorded for this clonotype. This chain uses TRBV29-1 with TRBJ1-4, with D possibly being TRBD1 (5 bases). V was clipped by 7 bases and J by 2 bases, with 14 bases between them. The CDR3 consists of 14 residues. Germline assignment: CDR1 SQVTM and CDR2 ANQGSEA. The CDR3 loop is CSAVTGPTNEKLFF. CDR3 nucleotide sequence: TGCAGCGCAGTTACAGGCCCTACTAATGAAAAACTGTTTTTT.

This clonotype came up many times. The rearrangement joins TRBV2 to TRBJ2-7, with 7 bases lining up with TRBD1. Unmatched junction bases numbered 8, after V lost 8 bases and J lost 4 bases. The CDR3 has 13 residues. Germline V gives CDR1 SNHLY, CDR2 FYNNEI. CDR3 in amino acids: CASRGQSPYEQYF. The CDR3 DNA is TGTGCCAGCCGGGGACAGTCCCCTTACGAGCAGTACTTC.

This clonotype appeared many times. The rearrangement joins TRBV14 to TRBJ1-4; possible D gene TRBD1, 6 bases. The V gene's germline CDR1 is SGHDN and CDR2 FVKESK. The CDR3 has 15 amino acids. With 2 bases removed from V and 8 bases from J, the gap between germline ends came to 15 bases. This chain's CDR3 is CASSQSGRGSEKLFF. CDR3 nucleotide sequence: TGTGCCAGCAGCCAAAGTGGCAGGGGAAGCGAAAAACTGTTTTTT.

To note about this clonotype: Its ends do not fully match the called genes, so a read error is possible. V and J are TRBV20-1 and TRBJ2-1; D is possibly TRBD2 (5 bases). The germline CDR1 and CDR2 sequences are DFQATT and SNEGSKA (reference sequence). This CDR3 is 12 amino acids long. The CDR3 DNA follows: TGCAGTACTAGAAAGGGTGAAAATGAGCAGTTCTTC. It specifies CSTRKGENEQFF.

The chain combines TRBV12-3 or TRBV12-4 with TRBJ1-4, with D uncertain. This CDR3 comprises 14 residues. V dropped 5 bases and J dropped 10 bases, with 17 bases sitting between them. The CDR3 DNA is TGTGCCAGCAGTCCCGGACCACGAACGGGAAAACTGTTTTTT. As protein: CASSPGPRTGKLFF.

The J gene is TRBJ1-1, the V gene TRBV29-1; no definite D call. The ends were cut back, 2 bases at V and 0 bases at J, with 16 bases in the middle. Looked up from germline, CDR1 is SQVTM and CDR2 is ANQGSEA. This CDR3 spans 16 amino acids. CDR3: CSVETSLRVMNTEAFF. In DNA, the CDR3 is TGCAGCGTTGAAACTAGCCTCCGAGTGATGAACACTGAAGCTTTCTTT.

This clonotype was seen more than once but under ten times. This rearrangement joins TRBV3-1 to TRBJ2-7, with 10 bases that match TRBD2. The ends lost 4 bases at V and 5 bases at J; junction bases unmatched: 5. In germline, CDR1 is LGHDT, CDR2 YNNKEL (reference sequence). The CDR3 extends over 14 amino acids. The CDR3 reads CASSPAGGPNEQYF. CDR3 sequence (DNA): TGTGCCAGCAGCCCAGCGGGGGGGCCCAACGAGCAGTACTTC.

The chain employs TRBV2 and TRBJ2-7; 8 bases are a match to TRBD1. Germline lookup yields CDR1 SNHLY and CDR2 FYNNEI. This CDR3 contains 14 residues. The trim removed 4 bases at V and 3 bases at J, leaving 5 bases unmatched. The CDR3 DNA sequence: TGTGCCAGCAGTGTACAGGGGGAATACTACGAGCAGTACTTC. Its translation is CASSVQGEYYEQYF.

This chain connects TRBV20-1 to TRBJ2-7; 10 bases line up with TRBD1. Germline assignment: CDR1 DFQATT and CDR2 SNEGSKA (reference sequence). The CDR3 length is 13 residues. Trimming took 2 bases from V and 7 from J; bases not matched to a gene: 5. The CDR3 protein is CSARWDRGLEQYF. The DNA for the CDR3 is TGCAGTGCTAGATGGGACAGGGGACTTGAGCAGTACTTC.

The CDR3 sequence: CSAEFWTEAFF. CDR3 bases: TGCAGTGCCGAATTTTGGACTGAAGCTTTCTTT. V is TRBV20-1 and J is TRBJ1-1; D gene ambiguous. The CDR3 runs 11 residues. Trimming removed 6 bases from V and 5 bases from J, with 10 bases in between. Germline CDR1 reads DFQATT; CDR2 reads SNEGSKA (reference sequence).

This clonotype showed up just a few times. The chain recombines TRBV2 with TRBJ2-7, with D hard to call. Germline loops: CDR1 SNHLY, CDR2 FYNNEI. V was pared by 5 bases and J by 3 bases, with 5 bases between. The CDR3 has 11 residues. CDR3 in amino acids: CASSRIYEQYF. The CDR3 coding sequence is TGTGCCAGCAGTAGGATCTACGAGCAGTACTTC.

This clonotype showed up just a few times. The chain employs TRBV27 and TRBJ2-7, with unresolved D. The CDR3 consists of 13 residues. Deletions cut 1 base from V and 2 bases from J, with 6 bases between. Looked up from germline, CDR1 is MNHEY and CDR2 is SMNVEV (reference sequence). The CDR3: CASSLLATYEQYF. The CDR3 nucleotides read TGTGCCAGCAGTTTATTGGCCACCTACGAGCAGTACTTC.

In this sample, this clonotype turned up a few times. This rearrangement joins TRBV29-1 to TRBJ2-1, with 8 nucleotides matching TRBD2. V shed 7 bases and J 4 bases; nucleotides not matched to a gene: 9. The CDR3 is 14 amino acids. Germline-derived CDR1 and CDR2 are SQVTM and ANQGSEA. The CDR3 loop reads CSAPLAGGYNEQFF. The CDR3, as DNA: TGCAGCGCCCCCCTCGCGGGAGGTTACAATGAGCAGTTCTTC.

This clonotype has just a few counts. This chain joins TRBV7-6 and TRBJ1-1; D not resolved. The CDR3 is 13 amino acids. The germline V and J ends were trimmed by 5 bases and 5 bases, with 12 bases remaining between them. Germline assignment: CDR1 SGHVS and CDR2 FNYEAQ. The CDR3 DNA follows: TGTGCCAGCAGCGAGCAGCGGGGAACTGAAGCTTTCTTT. It specifies CASSEQRGTEAFF. The full variable domain, with the rest looked up from reference TRBV7-6 and TRBJ1-1, is GAGVSQSPRYKVTKRGQDVALRCDPISGHVSLYWYRQALGQGPEFLTYFNYEAQQDKSGLPNDRFSAERPEGSISTLTIQRTEQRDSAMYRCASSEQRGTEAFFGQGTRLTVV.